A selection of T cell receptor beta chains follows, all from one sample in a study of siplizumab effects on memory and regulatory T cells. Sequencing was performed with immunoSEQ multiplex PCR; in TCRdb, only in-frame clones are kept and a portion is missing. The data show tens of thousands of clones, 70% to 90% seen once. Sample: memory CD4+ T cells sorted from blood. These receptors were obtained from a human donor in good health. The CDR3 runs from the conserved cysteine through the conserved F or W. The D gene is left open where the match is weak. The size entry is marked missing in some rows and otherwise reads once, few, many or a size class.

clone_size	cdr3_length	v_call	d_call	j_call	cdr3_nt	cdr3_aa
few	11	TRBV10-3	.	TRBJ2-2	TGTGCCAGCAGGGGCACCGGGGAGCTGTTTTTT	CASRGTGELFF
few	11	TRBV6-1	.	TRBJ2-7	TGTGCCAGCGCCAGACTCTACGAGCAGTACTTC	CASARLYEQYF
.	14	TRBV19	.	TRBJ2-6	TGTGCCAGTAAGGACAGCTCTGGGGCCAACGTCCTGACTTTC	CASKDSSGANVLTF
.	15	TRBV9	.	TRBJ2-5	TGTGCCAGCAGCGTGGCAGGCTGGCGGGAAGAGACCCAGTACTTC	CASSVAGWREETQYF
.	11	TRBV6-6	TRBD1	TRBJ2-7	TGTGCCAGTCGGACAGGCTACGAGCAGTACTTC	CASRTGYEQYF
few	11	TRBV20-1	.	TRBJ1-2	TGCAGTGCTAGACAGGTTTATGGCTACACCTTC	CSARQVYGYTF
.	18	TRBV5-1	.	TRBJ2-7	TGCGCCAGCAGCTCCGCACCCAGGGTCAGCGGAAGCTCCTACGAGCAGTACTTC	CASSSAPRVSGSSYEQYF
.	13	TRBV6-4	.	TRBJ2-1	TGTGCCAGCAGTGAAGAGATAGGGAATGAGCAGTTCTTC	CASSEEIGNEQFF
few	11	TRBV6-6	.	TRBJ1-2	TGTGCCAGCAGTCCCGAGCATGGCTACACCTTC	CASSPEHGYTF
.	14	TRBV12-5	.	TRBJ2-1	TGTGCTAGTGGTTTGGAGGGGACCTTCAATGAGCAGTTCTTC	CASGLEGTFNEQFF
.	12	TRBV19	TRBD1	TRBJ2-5	TGTGCCAGTAAAGGGGGCCCAGAGACCCAGTACTTC	CASKGGPETQYF
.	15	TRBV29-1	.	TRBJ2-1	TGCAGCGTTGTAAAATGGGGGTCCATTAACAATGAGCAGTTCTTC	CSVVKWGSINNEQFF
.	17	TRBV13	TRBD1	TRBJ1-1	TGTGCCAGCAGCCCTAACGGTAGAGGACAGGGTGGATCTGAAGCTTTCTTT	CASSPNGRGQGGSEAFF
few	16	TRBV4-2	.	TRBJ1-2	TGTGCCAGCAGCCATGGGGGGGGAGGACAGAACTATGGCTACACCTTC	CASSHGGGGQNYGYTF